Following are 31 T cell receptor beta chains from one sample sequenced in a study of blood T cells in healthy people across ages. The authors ran a second PCR of 7 to 11 cycles using a sample-barcoded 5' primer and a J-beta primer mix. Each CDR3 protein gets one entry after TCRdb re-called the 5' RACE reads with MiXCR. The sample holds about a million distinct CDR3 sequences, 35% to 40% seen once. The specimen was blood. These TCRs come from a man younger than 35 in good health.

Only a few counts were recorded for this clonotype. The chain combines TRBV12-3 or TRBV12-4 with TRBJ1-5, with TRBD1 matching 8 bases. V lost 5 bases to trimming and J lost 7 bases; unmatched junction nucleotides: 7. This CDR3 is 14 amino acids long. CDR3 region: CASSQTGEGQPQHF. In DNA form, the CDR3 reads TGTGCCAGCAGTCAGACAGGGGAAGGCCAGCCCCAGCATTTT.

The chain employs TRBV20-1 and TRBJ1-1, with a weak D call TRBD1 (6 bases). This CDR3 is built from 16 residues. Trimming stripped 0 bases from V and 2 bases from J, with 16 bases between. Per germline, CDR1 DFQATT and CDR2 SNEGSKA (reference sequence). The CDR3 protein is CSARDRRGGDNTEAFF. The CDR3 nucleotides read TGCAGTGCTAGAGATAGGAGGGGGGGGGACAACACTGAAGCTTTCTTT.

In its sample, this clonotype was seen many times. The V call is TRBV11-2, the J call TRBJ2-1, with a tentative D call TRBD1 (6 bases). The CDR3 contains 15 residues. Per the germline V gene, CDR1 is SGHAT and CDR2 is FQNNGV. With 3 bases removed from V and 3 bases from J, the gap between germline ends came to 12 bases. For the CDR3, the DNA is TGTGCCAGCAGCTTTGGCAGGGGAGACTACAATGAGCAGTTCTTC. Protein sequence: CASSFGRGDYNEQFF. Full variable domain (missing parts from reference TRBV11-2 and TRBJ2-1): EAGVAQSPRYKIIEKRQSVAFWCNPISGHATLYWYQQILGQGPKLLIQFQNNGVVDDSQLPKDRFSAERLKGVDSTLKIQPAKLEDSAVYLCASSFGRGDYNEQFFGPGTRLTVL.

This clonotype was counted ten times or more. The chain is built from TRBV5-6 and TRBJ1-5; the D is unclear. CDR3 size: 12 residues. The V end was cut by 2 bases, the J end by 4 bases, with 4 bases between. Germline V gives CDR1 SGHDT, CDR2 YYEEEE. The CDR3 protein is CASSFGNQPQHF. Here the CDR3 DNA reads TGTGCCAGCAGCTTCGGGAATCAGCCCCAGCATTTT.

This chain connects TRBV20-1 to TRBJ1-5; no definite D call. The germline V gene has CDR1 DFQATT and CDR2 SNEGSKA (reference sequence). The V end was cut by 3 bases, the J end by 3 bases, with 9 bases between. The CDR3 is 13 amino acids. CDR3 sequence reads: CSASSANNQPQHF. The CDR3, as DNA: TGCAGTGCTAGTTCCGCTAACAATCAGCCCCAGCATTTT.

This chain connects TRBV12-3 or TRBV12-4 to TRBJ1-2; TRBD1 matches at 10 bases. V was clipped by 3 bases and J by 8 bases; unmatched bases: 12. The CDR3 spans 16 residues. The CDR3 region has the DNA TGTGCCAGCAGTTTTGGGGGACAGGGGCAGATGTGGGGCTACACCTTC. The encoded protein is CASSFGGQGQMWGYTF.

The chain combines TRBV7-9 with TRBJ1-1; D possibly corresponds to TRBD1 (5 bases). This CDR3 is built from 15 residues. Trimming took off 4 bases at V and 6 bases at J, with 18 bases between the two ends. CDR1 and CDR2 from the germline V gene are SEHNR and FQNEAQ (reference sequence). CDR3 bases: TGTGCCAGCAGCTCGGGGGGGAAACGGCTCCCTGAAGCTTTCTTT. This gives the protein CASSSGGKRLPEAFF.

The chain carries TRBV2 and TRBJ2-1; D is undetermined. V lost 7 bases and J lost 6, with 7 bases in between. From germline, CDR1 is SNHLY and CDR2 FYNNEI. This CDR3 has 11 amino acids. The CDR3 sequence: CASMGRNEQFF. The CDR3 region has the DNA TGTGCCAGCATGGGCCGCAATGAGCAGTTCTTC.

CDR3 DNA sequence: TGTGCCAGCAGCTCAGTAGCAAGTTACGAGCAGTACTTC. Residues: CASSSVASYEQYF. The V and J genes are TRBV7-2 and TRBJ2-7; D is undetermined. The CDR3 covers 13 residues. CDR1 SGHTA and CDR2 FQGNSA come from the germline V gene. Trimming stripped 4 bases from V and 4 bases from J, with 11 bases between.

Regarding this clonotype: A much larger clonotype is one base distant, so this may be a read error. CDR3 sequence reads: CASSLDRGVPNPEAFF. DNA for the CDR3: TGCGCCAGCAGCTTGGATCGTGGGGTTCCGAACCCTGAAGCTTTCTTT. The chain has TRBV5-1 and TRBJ1-1, with D uncertain. CDR1 is SGHRS, CDR2 YFSETQ, per germline. The CDR3 spans 16 residues.

In DNA, the CDR3 is TGTGCCAGCAGTTTATACGGGGAGAAGACCCAGTACTTC. Its translation is CASSLYGEKTQYF. The J gene is TRBJ2-5, the V gene TRBV27, with D possibly being TRBD2 (5 bases). The CDR3 extends over 13 amino acids. Trimming cost V 1 base and J 6 bases, with 9 bases left between them. Germline V gene lookup returns CDR1 MNHEY and CDR2 SMNVEV (reference sequence).

The chain recombines TRBV12-3 or TRBV12-4 with TRBJ2-5; 7 nucleotides line up with TRBD1. The CDR3 runs to 18 residues. The trim removed 4 bases at V and 11 bases at J, leaving 25 bases unmatched. The CDR3 loop reads CASSSVPGQFPSYNEQYF. Here the CDR3 DNA reads TGTGCCAGCAGTTCCGTCCCGGGACAGTTTCCATCCTACAATGAGCAGTACTTC.

The chain couples TRBV7-9 to TRBJ1-2, with TRBD1 as a possible D gene (5 bases). Germline V gene data show CDR1 as SEHNR and CDR2 as FQNEAQ (reference sequence). CDR3 size: 14 residues. Trimming left V 7 bases short and J 8 bases short, with 20 bases between. For the CDR3, the DNA is TGTGCCAGCATCAAGATAGAGGGCCCAGGGGGCTACACCTTC. Its translation: CASIKIEGPGGYTF.

The chain combines TRBV28 with TRBJ1-1, with unresolved D. V was clipped by 11 bases and J by 4 bases, with 17 bases between them. CDR3 length equals 13 residues. The germline V gene encodes CDR1 MDHEN and CDR2 SYDVKM. DNA of the CDR3: TGTGCCGCCCGAGCCGAGTGGGGCACTGAAGCTTTCTTT. This sequence encodes CAARAEWGTEAFF.

The chain links TRBV9 to TRBJ1-6; possibly TRBD1 for D (6 bases). This CDR3 has 17 residues. CDR1 and CDR2 from the germline V gene are SGDLS and YYNGEE. Trimming shortened V by 3 bases and J by 1 base, and 14 bases separated the two germline ends. The CDR3 DNA reads as TGTGCCAGCAGCGCCGAAGGGACACCATCCTATAATTCACCCCTCCACTTT. As protein: CASSAEGTPSYNSPLHF.

This clonotype was detected a few times. The chain joins TRBV6-5 to TRBJ1-6, with D possibly TRBD1 on 6 matching bases. V was trimmed by 0 bases and J by 0 bases, leaving 9 bases between them. CDR1 and CDR2 (germline): MNHEY, SVGAGI. CDR3 size: 17 residues. CDR3: CASSYSGASSYNSPLHF. The CDR3 DNA reads TGTGCCAGCAGTTACTCGGGGGCGAGCTCCTATAATTCACCCCTCCACTTT.

The sample holds a few counts of this clonotype. The genes are TRBV15 and TRBJ2-3; D may correspond to TRBD1 or TRBD2 (5 bases each). The CDR3 sequence is 16 residues long. The germline V and J ends were trimmed by 0 bases and 2 bases, with 12 bases remaining between them. Germline-derived CDR1 and CDR2 are LNHNV and YYDKDF (reference sequence). The CDR3: CATSREVGGYTDTQYF. CDR3 nucleotide sequence: TGTGCCACCAGCAGAGAGGTTGGGGGTTACACAGATACGCAGTATTTT.

Only a few counts were recorded for this clonotype. The V and J genes are TRBV20-1 and TRBJ2-1; TRBD2 aligns across 7 bases. J gave up 3 bases and V 7 bases, and 3 bases lay outside the gene matches. Germline V gene sequence: CDR1 DFQATT, CDR2 SNEGSKA (reference sequence). This CDR3 contains 12 residues. The CDR3 nucleotides read TGCAGTGGCGCTAGCGGCTACAATGAGCAGTTCTTC. Translated, it gives CSGASGYNEQFF.

This clonotype was counted between two and nine times. This chain connects TRBV9 to TRBJ1-2; D might be TRBD1 (5 bases). The CDR3 is 13 amino acids. Germline V CDR1 and CDR2: SGDLS, YYNGEE. The V and J ends lost 3 bases and 4 bases respectively, with 10 bases between them. CDR3 DNA: TGTGCCAGCAGCGACAGGAATTTCTATGGCTACACCTTC. Protein: CASSDRNFYGYTF.

This rearrangement joins TRBV7-2 to TRBJ1-2, with 9 bases that match TRBD1. CDR3 length: 17 amino acids. Germline-derived CDR1 and CDR2 are SGHTA and FQGNSA. Unmatched junction bases numbered 17, after V lost 4 bases and J lost 8 bases. Here the CDR3 DNA reads TGTGCCAGCAGCTACTTGATCACGGGACAGGGTATGGTCGGCTACACCTTC. Its translation: CASSYLITGQGMVGYTF.

To note about this clonotype: Given a much more abundant clone one base away, this may be a read error. The CDR3 nucleotides read TGCAGCGTTGGAAAATACCGGGCAGGGGACTTTTACAATGAGCAGTACTTC. It encodes CSVGKYRAGDFYNEQYF. This chain connects TRBV29-1 to TRBJ2-1; D could derive from TRBD1 or TRBD2 (6 bases each). TRBJ2-7 explains the end of the DNA better; the J call may be wrong. Germline V gene sequence: CDR1 SQVTM, CDR2 ANQGSEA. CDR3 length: 17 amino acids.

This clonotype was detected once. The rearrangement joins TRBV10-3 to TRBJ2-2; TRBD1 agrees at 10 bases. This CDR3 region has 17 residues. With V trimmed by 4 bases and J by 6 bases, 11 bases remained unmatched. Germline CDR1 is ENHRY and CDR2 is SYGVKD. CDR3 sequence (DNA): TGTGCCATCAGTGGACAGGGGGCGAACCCCGTCCCCGGGGAGCTGTTTTTT. Encoded protein: CAISGQGANPVPGELFF.

The chain has TRBV6-2 or TRBV6-3 and TRBJ2-2; TRBD2 agrees at 7 bases. The CDR3 extends over 14 amino acids. Trimming at V came to 5 bases and at J to 5 bases, leaving 5 bases not matched to a gene. The germline V gene encodes CDR1 MNHEY and CDR2 SVGEGT. CDR3 in DNA: TGTGCCAGCAGTAGTCGGGGGGATACCGGGGAGCTGTTTTTT. It codes for CASSSRGDTGELFF.

This clonotype was counted once. V gene TRBV6-6 combines with J gene TRBJ1-5, with D unclear. The CDR3 extends over 16 amino acids. V gave up 2 bases and J gave up 2 bases, with 13 bases separating them. Germline CDR1 is MNHNY and CDR2 is SVGAGI (reference sequence). CDR3: CASSYRQLGGNQPQHF. CDR3 DNA: TGTGCCAGCAGTTACCGTCAATTAGGCGGCAATCAGCCCCAGCATTTT.

V is TRBV6-5 and J is TRBJ1-5; D is unresolved. V lost 5 bases and J lost 2, with 10 bases in between. The CDR3 runs 14 residues. Germline CDR1 and CDR2: MNHEY and SVGAGI. The CDR3 region is CASSDRHRNQPQHF. CDR3 nucleotide sequence: TGTGCCAGCAGTGACCGACATCGCAATCAGCCCCAGCATTTT.

This sequence joins TRBV6-2 or TRBV6-3 and TRBJ2-7; 8 positions match TRBD1. V dropped 9 bases and J dropped 5; count of bases not matched to a gene: 9. The germline CDR1 and CDR2 sequences are MNHEY and SVGEGT. The CDR3 covers 13 residues. CDR3 sequence (DNA): TGTGCCAGTAGGACAGGGACCTTTGACGAGCAGTACTTC. Residues: CASRTGTFDEQYF.

The sample holds a few counts of this clonotype. This chain joins TRBV6-9 and TRBJ2-1, with D unresolved. CDR1 MNHGY and CDR2 SVAAGI come from the germline V gene. V lost 4 bases to trimming and J lost 2 bases, with 18 bases between them. The CDR3 is 17 amino acids. DNA of the CDR3: TGTGCCAGCAGTTTTGGCCCGCGCCCCTTCCCCTACAATGAGCAGTTCTTC. Translating it yields CASSFGPRPFPYNEQFF.

The CDR3 loop reads CASSLGGAGSSYNEQFF. CDR3 bases: TGTGCCAGCAGCTTAGGAGGCGCCGGCAGCTCCTACAATGAGCAGTTCTTC. J is TRBJ2-1 and V is TRBV7-2; no definite D call. The length of the CDR3 is 17 residues. V dropped 1 base and J dropped 0 bases, with 13 bases sitting between them. Germline CDR1 SGHTA, CDR2 FQGNSA.

The rearrangement uses TRBV5-6 and TRBJ2-1; TRBD2 is a possible D gene (6 bases). The V end was cut by 0 bases, the J end by 7 bases, with 14 bases between. Per the germline V gene, CDR1 is SGHDT and CDR2 is YYEEEE. This CDR3 has 15 residues. The CDR3 protein is CASSLAAGSRNEQFF. The CDR3 coding sequence is TGTGCCAGCAGCTTGGCCGCCGGGAGCAGGAATGAGCAGTTCTTC.

CDR3 sequence reads: CASSLVDREGYGYTF. Written as DNA, the CDR3 is TGTGCCAGCAGCTTAGTGGACAGGGAAGGATATGGCTACACCTTC. The chain carries TRBV7-9 and TRBJ1-2; 8 bases are a match to TRBD1. The CDR3 sequence is 15 residues long. Germline CDR1 SEHNR, CDR2 FQNEAQ (reference sequence). With 1 base clipped from V and 5 bases from J, the junction kept 6 bases outside the gene matches.

This chain joins TRBV20-1 and TRBJ2-5; 7 positions match TRBD1. The V gene's germline CDR1 is DFQATT and CDR2 SNEGSKA (reference sequence). With V trimmed by 7 bases and J by 11 bases, 16 bases remained unmatched. This CDR3 is 13 amino acids long. CDR3 loop: CSVSRGGDNEQYF. In DNA form, the CDR3 reads TGCAGTGTTAGTCGAGGGGGCGATAATGAGCAGTACTTC.